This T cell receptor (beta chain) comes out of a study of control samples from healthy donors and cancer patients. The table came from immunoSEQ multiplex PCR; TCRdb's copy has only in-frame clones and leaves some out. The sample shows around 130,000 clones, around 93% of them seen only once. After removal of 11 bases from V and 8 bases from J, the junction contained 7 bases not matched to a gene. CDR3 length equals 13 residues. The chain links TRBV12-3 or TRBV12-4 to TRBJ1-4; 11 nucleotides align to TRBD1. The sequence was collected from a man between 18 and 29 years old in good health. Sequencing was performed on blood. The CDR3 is CAASDRGLEKLFF. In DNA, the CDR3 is TGTGCCGCCTCGGACAGGGGGCTAGAAAAACTGTTTTTT.